The next 32 T cell receptor beta chains were all read from a single sample in a study of Ad26.COV2.S vaccination and SARS-CoV-2 variants. Sequencing used immunoSEQ multiplex PCR; TCRdb keeps in-frame clones, though not all of them. The top ten clones hold roughly 1.5% of a sample with hundreds of thousands of clones, 80% to 90% of them seen once. Treatment indicated: some 19 received Ad26.COV2.S at low or high dose, single or two shots; about 5 received placebo; per-sample allocation not given. The study sampled participants on day 63 after the first vaccine or placebo injection. The source material was peripheral blood, sampled in a trial of Ad26.COV2.S vaccine versus placebo. The receptors originated from a person between 18 and 60 years old who received the Ad26.COV2.S COVID-19 vaccine or a placebo.

The V call is TRBV6-1, the J call TRBJ2-3; possible D gene TRBD2, 6 bases. V was pared by 0 bases and J by 0 bases, with 10 bases between. Germline values: CDR1 MNHNS, CDR2 SASEGT. There are 16 residues in the CDR3. The CDR3 region is CASSEAVGTSTDTQYF. The DNA of the CDR3 is TGTGCCAGCAGTGAAGCCGTTGGGACTAGCACAGATACGCAGTATTTT.

J is TRBJ1-4 and V is TRBV19, with D maybe TRBD1 (5 bases). Germline loops: CDR1 LNHDA, CDR2 SQIVND (reference sequence). This CDR3 has 16 amino acids. The V end was cut by 6 bases, the J end by 5 bases, with 19 bases between. The CDR3 nucleotides are TGTGCCAGTAGCCTGACTCCGGGGACGGGAAATGAAAAACTGTTTTTT. Protein product: CASSLTPGTGNEKLFF.

The chain carries TRBV27 and TRBJ2-1, with D perhaps being TRBD1 or TRBD2 (5 bases each). Germline assignment: CDR1 MNHEY and CDR2 SMNVEV (reference sequence). This CDR3 comprises 14 residues. With 1 base removed from V and 4 bases from J, the gap between germline ends came to 8 bases. CDR3 protein: CASSLWGNYNEQFF. In DNA form, the CDR3 reads TGTGCCAGCAGTTTATGGGGGAATTACAATGAGCAGTTCTTC.

This sequence joins TRBV7-2 and TRBJ2-1; the D gene is possibly TRBD2 (6 bases). With 4 bases removed from V and 6 bases from J, the gap between germline ends came to 10 bases. This CDR3 has 13 amino acids. Germline CDR1 SGHTA, CDR2 FQGNSA. The CDR3 is CASSSVLANEQFF. In nucleotides, the CDR3 is TGTGCCAGCAGCTCAGTACTAGCCAATGAGCAGTTCTTC.

The V and J genes are TRBV20-1 and TRBJ2-1; no clear D. Per the germline V gene, CDR1 is DFQATT and CDR2 is SNEGSKA (reference sequence). The CDR3 spans 13 residues. Trimming left V 3 bases short and J 5 bases short, with 11 bases between. The CDR3 loop is CSASTGRNNEQFF. The DNA for the CDR3 is TGCAGTGCTAGTACCGGGCGGAACAATGAGCAGTTCTTC.

The chain joins TRBV14 to TRBJ2-2; 8 bases are a match to TRBD1. Germline V gene lookup returns CDR1 SGHDN and CDR2 FVKESK. CDR3 length: 16 amino acids. With V trimmed by 3 bases and J by 2 bases, 5 bases remained unmatched. This CDR3 is CASSHFQGANTGELFF. CDR3 nucleotides: TGTGCCAGCAGCCATTTTCAGGGGGCTAACACCGGGGAGCTGTTTTTT.

V is TRBV7-8 and J is TRBJ2-1; D is tentatively TRBD1 or TRBD2 (5 bases each). CDR1 is SGHVS, CDR2 FQNEAQ, per germline. The length of the CDR3 is 19 residues. V gave up 2 bases and J gave up 0 bases, with 20 bases separating them. The CDR3 is CASSLSKRGGYPSYNEQFF. DNA for the CDR3: TGTGCCAGCAGCTTAAGCAAGAGGGGCGGCTATCCCTCCTACAATGAGCAGTTCTTC.

The V gene is TRBV6-5, the J gene TRBJ1-1, with D possibly TRBD1 on 5 matching bases. The CDR3 has 13 amino acids. From germline, CDR1 is MNHEY and CDR2 SVGAGI. V gave up 7 bases and J gave up 6 bases, with 15 bases separating them. The CDR3 DNA sequence: TGTGCCAGCAATGGACTTATGGGGGCTGAAGCTTTCTTT. Translated: CASNGLMGAEAFF.

The rearrangement joins TRBV19 to TRBJ2-1; D is unresolved. Germline V gene sequence: CDR1 LNHDA, CDR2 SQIVND (reference sequence). The CDR3 runs 11 residues. V was shortened by 9 bases and J by 5 bases, with 8 bases between the two germline ends. The CDR3 region is CASFRDNEQFF. The CDR3 region has the DNA TGTGCCAGCTTCAGAGACAATGAGCAGTTCTTC.

The CDR3 loop reads CASSPSTIYF. For the CDR3, the DNA is TGTGCCAGCAGTCCGAGCACCATATATTTT. This sequence joins TRBV3-1 (or the pseudogene TRBV3-2) and TRBJ1-3, with D unclear. The CDR3 contains 10 residues. Germline V CDR1 and CDR2: LGHDT, YNNKEL (reference sequence). Trimming removed 6 bases at V and 9 bases at J, with 6 bases between.

The rearrangement links TRBV24-1 to TRBJ2-1; 8 bases align to TRBD1. This CDR3 is 15 amino acids long. V gave up 6 bases and J gave up 7 bases; unmatched junction bases: 10. Germline V gene data show CDR1 as KGHDR and CDR2 as SFDVKD. CDR3 loop: CATSIKDRAANEQFF. CDR3 DNA sequence: TGTGCCACCAGTATAAAGGACAGGGCGGCAAATGAGCAGTTCTTC.

This chain uses TRBV3-1 (or the pseudogene TRBV3-2) with TRBJ2-1, with 10 nucleotides matching TRBD2. Germline V gene sequence: CDR1 LGHDT, CDR2 YNNKEL (reference sequence). Losses at the gene ends were 0 bases for V and 8 bases for J; bases not matched to a gene: 13. The CDR3 contains 18 residues. The CDR3 region has the DNA TGTGCCAGCAGCCAAGATTTCACGCTAGCGGGAGTGTTCGATGAGCAGTTCTTC. Translating gives CASSQDFTLAGVFDEQFF.

J is TRBJ2-5 and V is TRBV14; a weak D match, TRBD2 (5 bases). V shed 3 bases and J shed 7 bases, with 12 bases lying between them. The germline V gene encodes CDR1 SGHDN and CDR2 FVKESK. The CDR3 loop spans 13 amino acids. In DNA form, the CDR3 reads TGTGCCAGCAGCCAGAGACTCGAGGGGACCCAGTACTTC. Translated: CASSQRLEGTQYF.

The CDR3 DNA reads as TGTGCCAGCAGCTCGAGCCCGGGTCGTACTAGGAACACCGGGGAGCTGTTTTTT. This sequence encodes CASSSSPGRTRNTGELFF. V gene TRBV7-6 combines with J gene TRBJ2-2, with D possibly TRBD2 on 5 matching bases. From germline, CDR1 is SGHVS and CDR2 FNYEAQ. The CDR3 consists of 18 residues. V was pared by 4 bases and J by 1 base, with 19 bases between.

This chain connects TRBV6-6 to TRBJ2-7, with TRBD2 matching over 8 bases. From germline, CDR1 is MNHNY and CDR2 SVGAGI (reference sequence). Trimming removed 5 bases from V and 5 bases from J; junction bases left unmatched: 11. The CDR3 runs to 15 residues. CDR3 amino acids: CASSGDGGASHEQYF. The CDR3 DNA sequence: TGTGCCAGCAGTGGGGACGGGGGGGCCTCGCACGAGCAGTACTTC.

This chain joins TRBV7-2 and TRBJ1-1; D gene uncertain. CDR1 and CDR2 from the germline V gene are SGHTA and FQGNSA. The CDR3 runs to 16 residues. Trimming cost V 3 bases and J 5 bases, with 19 bases left between them. For the CDR3, the DNA is TGTGCCAGCAGCTTGTTCCAGGTCTCCCAACTAACTGAAGCTTTCTTT. Its translation is CASSLFQVSQLTEAFF.

This chain connects TRBV19 to TRBJ2-7; TRBD1 agrees at 9 bases. CDR1 and CDR2 (germline): LNHDA, SQIVND (reference sequence). The CDR3 covers 17 residues. Germline trimming cut 4 bases from V and 1 base from J; bases unmatched to any gene: 11. CDR3: CASSNPGTGFGSYEQYF. The CDR3 DNA is TGTGCCAGTAGTAACCCCGGGACAGGGTTTGGGTCCTACGAGCAGTACTTC.

The chain uses TRBV4-3 and TRBJ2-7; D unresolved. V was cut by 0 bases and J by 2 bases, with 11 bases left in between. The CDR3 runs to 15 residues. Germline-derived CDR1 and CDR2 are LGHNA and YSLEER. The CDR3 reads CASSQDRLDTYEQYF. CDR3 DNA sequence: TGCGCCAGCAGCCAAGATCGGCTAGACACCTACGAGCAGTACTTC.

This clone has only one observation. This chain's CDR3 is CASGLVGTDTQYF. The CDR3 bases are TGTGCTAGTGGTTTGGTAGGGACAGATACGCAGTATTTT. This chain joins TRBV12-5 and TRBJ2-3; no definite D call. The V end lost 0 bases, the J end lost 3 bases, and 4 bases lay between the germline ends. CDR1 and CDR2 (germline): LGHNT, FRNRAP. The length of the CDR3 is 13 residues.

The V gene is TRBV19, the J gene TRBJ2-7; D might be TRBD1 (6 bases). The CDR3 runs to 14 residues. In germline, CDR1 is LNHDA, CDR2 SQIVND (reference sequence). The ends were cut back, 5 bases at V and 1 base at J, with 12 bases in the middle. CDR3 loop: CASSGTISSYEQYF. The CDR3 DNA sequence: TGTGCCAGTAGTGGGACAATCTCTTCCTACGAGCAGTACTTC.

CDR3 sequence reads: CASSPSGGLYNEQFF. The CDR3 nucleotides are TGTGCCAGCAGCCCCTCGGGGGGCCTTTACAATGAGCAGTTCTTC. This chain joins TRBV11-2 and TRBJ2-1; possibly TRBD2 for D (7 bases). Germline V gene data show CDR1 as SGHAT and CDR2 as FQNNGV. This CDR3 is 15 amino acids long. The V end lost 5 bases, the J end lost 4 bases, and 15 bases lay between the germline ends.

The rearrangement uses TRBV2 and TRBJ1-2; no reliable D call. The CDR3 contains 11 residues. Trimming shortened V by 2 bases and J by 7 bases, and 5 bases separated the two germline ends. Per the germline V gene, CDR1 is SNHLY and CDR2 is FYNNEI. The CDR3 coding sequence is TGTGCCAGCAGTGAAACCGGTGGCTACACCTTC. Translating it yields CASSETGGYTF.

The V gene is TRBV10-1, the J gene TRBJ1-1, with unresolved D. The V gene's germline CDR1 is WNHNN and CDR2 SYGVQD (reference sequence). The V gene lost 5 bases and the J gene lost 5 bases, with 9 bases spanning the gap. This CDR3 is 12 amino acids long. This CDR3 reads CASSRVGTEAFF. CDR3 sequence (DNA): TGCGCCAGCAGTAGGGTTGGTACTGAAGCTTTCTTT.

The DNA for the CDR3 is TGTGCCAGCAGTTTGGCGACTAGCGGGGGGCAGGAGACCCAGTACTTC. Translation: CASSLATSGGQETQYF. V usage is TRBV27 and J usage is TRBJ2-5; 13 positions agree with TRBD2. This CDR3 comprises 16 residues. The V segment lost 3 bases and the J segment 5 bases; nucleotides outside the gene matches: 6. Per the germline V gene, CDR1 is MNHEY and CDR2 is SMNVEV (reference sequence).

V is TRBV5-4 and J is TRBJ2-7; D is uncertain. Germline values: CDR1 SGHNT, CDR2 YYREEE (reference sequence). This CDR3 comprises 11 residues. V was clipped by 2 bases and J by 3 bases, with 3 bases between them. CDR3: CASSFYYEQYF. The DNA of the CDR3 is TGTGCCAGCAGCTTCTACTACGAGCAGTACTTC.

The V gene is TRBV3-1 (or the pseudogene TRBV3-2), the J gene TRBJ1-5; unclear D gene. Trimming stripped 3 bases from V and 6 bases from J, with 12 bases between. The CDR3 runs 14 residues. Germline lookup yields CDR1 LGHDT and CDR2 YNNKEL (reference sequence). CDR3 nucleotides: TGTGCCAGCAGCCAGGATCGAAGCGGTCAGCCCCAGCATTTT. Its protein is CASSQDRSGQPQHF.

This clone was detected only a few times. V is TRBV7-6 and J is TRBJ1-6, with D perhaps matching TRBD1 (6 bases). The CDR3 has 16 residues. Germline V gives CDR1 SGHVS, CDR2 FNYEAQ. V shed 0 bases and J shed 4 bases, with 10 bases lying between them. The CDR3 is CASSLAPTGYNSPLHF. In DNA, the CDR3 is TGTGCCAGCAGCTTAGCACCGACAGGTTATAATTCACCCCTCCACTTT.

This sequence joins TRBV30 and TRBJ1-2; unclear D gene. The CDR3 covers 11 residues. The V gene's germline CDR1 is GTSNPN and CDR2 SVGIG (reference sequence). Trimming stripped 4 bases from V and 2 bases from J, with 5 bases between. CDR3 bases: TGTGCCTGGAACCTAAACTATGGCTACACCTTC. This gives the protein CAWNLNYGYTF. The full variable domain, its missing parts supplied by reference TRBV30 and TRBJ1-2, is SQTIHQWPATLVQPVGSPLSLECTVEGTSNPNLYWYRQAAGRGLQLLFYSVGIGQISSEVPQNLSASRPQDRQFILSSKKLLLSDSGFYLCAWNLNYGYTFGSGTRLTVV.

This chain uses TRBV13 with TRBJ2-6, with TRBD1 identical over 9 bases. The CDR3 spans 18 residues. With V trimmed by 4 bases and J by 1 base, 8 bases remained unmatched. Per the germline V gene, CDR1 is PRHDT and CDR2 is FYEKMQ (reference sequence). The CDR3: CASSSLLDRGSGANVLTF. CDR3 DNA: TGTGCCAGCAGCTCCCTCTTGGACAGGGGTTCTGGGGCCAACGTCCTGACTTTC.

This clone appeared many times. The chain has TRBV19 and TRBJ2-1; TRBD2 aligns across 11 bases. V shed 4 bases and J 3 bases; nucleotides not matched to a gene: 2. The CDR3 has 15 residues. Germline V gives CDR1 LNHDA, CDR2 SQIVND (reference sequence). In DNA form, the CDR3 reads TGTGCCAGTAGTAAGACTAGCGGGGACTACAATGAGCAGTTCTTC. Its protein is CASSKTSGDYNEQFF.

This chain uses TRBV9 with TRBJ2-7, with TRBD2 identical over 7 bases. The germline V gene has CDR1 SGDLS and CDR2 YYNGEE. V dropped 0 bases and J dropped 4; count of bases not matched to a gene: 7. The CDR3 has 15 amino acids. CDR3 in DNA: TGTGCCAGCAGCGTAGATTTGGCTAGCGGTTACGAGCAGTACTTC. This translates into CASSVDLASGYEQYF.

The chain is built from TRBV11-2 and TRBJ1-6; possibly TRBD1 for D (5 bases). Trimming pared 1 base from V and 6 bases from J, leaving 10 bases between. This CDR3 is built from 15 residues. The germline V gene encodes CDR1 SGHAT and CDR2 FQNNGV. For the CDR3, the DNA is TGTGCCAGCAGCTTAGCCGGGGCGGGTAATTCACCCCTCCACTTT. It yields the protein CASSLAGAGNSPLHF.